The present T cell receptor (beta chain) was sequenced within a study of CD8+ T cells in alopecia areata. Study summary: Treated patients were dosed with oral tofacitinib, taking 5 to 10 mg twice daily. Regarding the study as a whole: Within the top 100, expanded CD8+ clones significantly decreased with tofacitinib, as did scalp clonality.

RNA was isolated and reverse transcribed to cDNA, the sequencing template. The protocol was immunoSEQ multiplex PCR, while the TCRdb copy is restricted to in-frame clones and leaves out a portion. The table includes about 76,000 clones, around 60% detected once. Regarding treatment: oral pan-JAK inhibitor, 5-10 mg twice daily. Researchers took lesional scalp punch biopsies and peripheral blood from people who were alopecia areata patients. This clone has only a few counts. Antigen: not known. CDR1 is SGHRS, CDR2 YFSETQ, per germline. Trimming removed 0 bases from V and 4 bases from J, with 19 bases in between. The CDR3 sequence is 17 residues long.

The chain combines TRBV5-1 with TRBJ1-2, with D perhaps TRBD1 (5 bases). The material was CD8+ T cells sorted from blood, obtained at week 24, from a patient treated with tofacitinib. This TCR came from a human donor with alopecia areata. The chain's CDR3 is CASSLASARRGGYGYTF. CDR3 nucleotides: TGCGCCAGCAGCTTGGCCTCAGCCCGCCGGGGCGGCTATGGCTACACCTTC. Based on the CDR3 plus reference TRBV5-1 and TRBJ1-2, the full variable domain is KAGVTQTPRYLIKTRGQQVTLSCSPISGHRSVSWYQQTPGQGLQFLFEYFSETQRNKGNFPGRFSGRQFSNSRSEMNVSTLELGDSALYLCASSLASARRGGYGYTFGSGTRLTVV.